These 20 T cell receptor beta chains were sequenced from one sample in a study of metastatic and nonmetastatic thyroid tumors. Every patient underwent thyroid surgery untreated. TCRdb reanalyzed the PCR reads with MiXCR. Found here are 15,000 to 20,000 clones, around 30% of them singletons; the top ten hold under 12%. The sequencing sample was made of tumor tissue. The receptors stem from a female donor with papillary thyroid cancer or a benign thyroid nodule (not recorded which). Some clones in this sample may be carry-over from other donors' samples.

This clone was counted at least ten times. The V and J genes are TRBV5-1 and TRBJ1-4, with D possibly being TRBD1 (5 bases). V gave up 0 bases and J gave up 7 bases, with 13 bases separating them. The CDR3 sequence is 15 residues long. The V gene's germline CDR1 is SGHRS and CDR2 YFSETQ. CDR3 region: CASSLDRTSSEKLFF. The CDR3 DNA sequence: TGCGCCAGCAGCTTGGACAGGACAAGTAGTGAAAAACTGTTTTTT.

This clone is medium-sized in the sample. The CDR3 DNA is TGCAGTGCTAGTATCGTAAATGAGCAGTTCTTC. It yields the protein CSASIVNEQFF. V gene TRBV20-1 combines with J gene TRBJ2-1; D call uncertain. The CDR3 spans 11 residues. Germline CDR1 is DFQATT and CDR2 is SNEGSKA (reference sequence). V lost 3 bases and J 7 bases, leaving 7 bases between the germline ends.

The chain links TRBV6-2 or TRBV6-3 to TRBJ2-1, with 7 bases fitting TRBD2. Trimming removed 2 bases from V and 0 bases from J; junction bases left unmatched: 13. This CDR3 is built from 19 residues. Germline assignment: CDR1 MNHEY and CDR2 SVGEGT. CDR3 sequence: CASSYNGLDRTSSYNEQFF. The DNA for the CDR3 is TGTGCCAGCAGTTACAATGGACTAGATCGGACAAGCTCCTACAATGAGCAGTTCTTC.

The chain is built from TRBV6-2 or TRBV6-3 and TRBJ2-5; TRBD2 matches 9 bases. Germline V CDR1 and CDR2: MNHEY, SVGEGT. The CDR3 totals 15 residues. J gave up 6 bases and V 6 bases, and 11 bases lay outside the gene matches. CDR3 coding DNA: TGTGCCAGCAGCTGGACTATAGCGGGAGACAAGACCCAGTACTTC. Residues: CASSWTIAGDKTQYF.

The gene calls are TRBV19 and TRBJ2-7, with D perhaps matching TRBD2 (5 bases). Trimming left V 4 bases short and J 2 bases short, with 9 bases between. CDR3 length equals 13 residues. Germline assignment: CDR1 LNHDA and CDR2 SQIVND (reference sequence). The CDR3 region has the DNA TGTGCCAGTAGTAGTACCGGGACCTACGAGCAGTACTTC. Translating gives CASSSTGTYEQYF.

In its sample, this clone was seen many times. The V call is TRBV13, the J call TRBJ2-7; possible D gene TRBD1, 6 bases. There are 13 residues in the CDR3. Germline V gene data show CDR1 as PRHDT and CDR2 as FYEKMQ (reference sequence). Trimming stripped 4 bases from V and 4 bases from J, with 11 bases between. CDR3 sequence reads: CASSSTGRYEQYF. The CDR3, as DNA: TGTGCCAGCAGCTCAACAGGGCGATACGAGCAGTACTTC.

The sample holds a few counts of this clone. A read error may be the cause here, since a much bigger clone is one base away. The V call is TRBV20-1, the J call TRBJ1-5; D remains ambiguous. The V and J ends lost 4 bases and 11 bases respectively, with 21 bases between them. Germline CDR1 and CDR2: DFQATT and SNEGSKA (reference sequence). The CDR3 loop spans 14 amino acids. The CDR3 bases are TGCAGTGCTAAAGTCAGCTCAGTTAGTCCGGCCCAGCATTTT. Amino acids: CSAKVSSVSPAQHF.

This clone qualifies as medium-sized. The chain combines TRBV28 with TRBJ2-7; 11 nucleotides align to TRBD1. The CDR3 contains 16 residues. Losses at the gene ends were 2 bases for V and 6 bases for J; bases not matched to a gene: 9. The germline V gene has CDR1 MDHEN and CDR2 SYDVKM. In nucleotides, the CDR3 is TGTGCCAGCAGTTTAATTGGACAGGGGGCGCTTAGCGAGCAGTACTTC. Translated: CASSLIGQGALSEQYF.

Remarks on this clone: A read error may produce the germline difference seen at one junction end. CDR3 coding DNA: TGTGCCACCGAAGCGAACACTGAAGCTTTATTT. This sequence encodes CATEANTEALF. The chain recombines TRBV10-3 with TRBJ1-1; unclear D gene. Germline loops: CDR1 ENHRY, CDR2 SYGVKD. The CDR3 runs 11 residues.

CDR3 residues: CSASGSRGSSFGDTQYF. Written as DNA, the CDR3 is TGCAGTGCTAGTGGTTCGCGCGGGAGTTCGTTCGGAGATACGCAGTATTTT. The J gene is TRBJ2-3, the V gene TRBV20-1; 7 positions match TRBD2. CDR1 is DFQATT, CDR2 SNEGSKA, per germline (reference sequence). Germline trimming cut 3 bases from V and 5 bases from J; bases unmatched to any gene: 17. There are 17 residues in the CDR3.

By sample share, this clone is medium-sized. V usage is TRBV27 and J usage is TRBJ1-3; maybe TRBD1 (6 bases). Trimming took off 6 bases at V and 2 bases at J, with 11 bases between the two ends. The germline CDR1 and CDR2 sequences are MNHEY and SMNVEV (reference sequence). The CDR3 has 14 residues. CDR3 in DNA: TGTGCCAGCAGACTACAGGGAACTGGAAACACCATATATTTT. Residues: CASRLQGTGNTIYF.

The rearrangement joins TRBV27 to TRBJ2-3; D not certain. In germline, CDR1 is MNHEY, CDR2 SMNVEV (reference sequence). V lost 3 bases to trimming and J lost 9 bases, with 7 bases between them. This CDR3 spans 11 amino acids. CDR3 loop: CASSLGATQYF. The CDR3 DNA is TGTGCCAGCAGTTTGGGCGCCACGCAGTATTTT.

This clone appeared many times. In the same sample, other DNA sequences code for this CDR3. The CDR3 region has the DNA TGTGCCAGTAAGCGGGGAATCGGAGAGACCCAGTACTTC. Protein sequence: CASKRGIGETQYF. The chain employs TRBV2 and TRBJ2-5, with TRBD2 identical over 7 bases. The CDR3 length is 13 residues. V lost 9 bases and J lost 4; bases outside the gene matches: 8. Germline V CDR1 and CDR2: SNHLY, FYNNEI.

Many counts were recorded for this clone. The V call is TRBV4-1, the J call TRBJ1-1; a weak D match, TRBD1 (5 bases). V dropped 0 bases and J dropped 5 bases, with 28 bases sitting between them. The CDR3 is 20 amino acids. CDR1 is MGHRA and CDR2 is YSYEKL in the germline V gene. The CDR3 DNA reads as TGCGCCAGCAGCCAAGACGGTTACATGGGGCGCTTCGATGTAAGAACTGAAGCTTTCTTT. Translated: CASSQDGYMGRFDVRTEAFF.

There are many counts of this clone. The chain combines TRBV19 with TRBJ1-6; 7 bases align to TRBD1. CDR1 and CDR2 (germline): LNHDA, SQIVND (reference sequence). The length of the CDR3 is 16 residues. Trimming cost V 6 bases and J 8 bases; bases outside gene matches: 13. The CDR3 here is CASRMKPGQHYSPLHF. For the CDR3, the DNA is TGTGCCAGTAGGATGAAACCGGGACAGCACTATTCACCCCTCCACTTT.

At least ten counts were recorded for this clone. J is TRBJ1-2 and V is TRBV5-1, with D tentatively TRBD1 (6 bases). This CDR3 has 15 amino acids. From germline, CDR1 is SGHRS and CDR2 YFSETQ. Trimming shortened V by 4 bases and J by 5 bases, and 18 bases separated the two germline ends. The CDR3 sequence: CASSSGHRDPYGYTF. The CDR3 region has the DNA TGCGCCAGCAGCAGCGGTCACAGGGACCCTTATGGCTACACCTTC.

This clone has a count of ten or more. Given a much more abundant clone one base away, this may be a read error. J is TRBJ1-2 and V is TRBV30; D might be TRBD1 (6 bases). The V gene lost 3 bases and the J gene lost 9 bases, with 14 bases spanning the gap. CDR1 is GTSNPN, CDR2 SVGIG, per germline (reference sequence). CDR3 length: 12 amino acids. CDR3 in DNA: TGTGCCTGGAGATGGGGGGCGCACAGCTACACCTTC. The encoded protein is CAWRWGAHSYTF.

Only a few counts were recorded for this clone. At one of its ends the junction is not consistent with the germline gene, which may arise from a read error. This rearrangement joins TRBV15 to TRBJ1-5; 8 nucleotides line up with TRBD1. The V gene's germline CDR1 is LNHNV and CDR2 YYDKDF (reference sequence). The CDR3 consists of 15 residues. This CDR3 reads CVTSRDRGPDHPQHF. CDR3 coding DNA: TGTGTCACCAGCAGAGACAGGGGCCCCGATCATCCCCAGCATTTT.

Notes on this clone: The CDR3 does not close with the conserved phenylalanine or tryptophan, likely indicating a read error. V usage is TRBV15 and J usage is TRBJ2-7, with D unresolved. Germline CDR1 LNHNV, CDR2 YYDKDF (reference sequence). The CDR3 has 13 amino acids. CDR3 protein: CATSNGFSYEQYL. The CDR3 DNA follows: TGTGCGACCAGCAACGGATTCTCCTACGAGCAGTACTTG.

The table lists this clone with many counts. CDR3 nucleotide sequence: TGCAGTGCCCCATCGACAGGGAACCCCTACAATGAGCAGTTCTTC. Encoded protein: CSAPSTGNPYNEQFF. The chain links TRBV20-1 to TRBJ2-1, with 7 nucleotides matching TRBD1. Germline loops: CDR1 DFQATT, CDR2 SNEGSKA (reference sequence). The CDR3 has 15 residues. The junction had 10 bases not matched to a gene; V was cut back by 6 bases and J by 2 bases.